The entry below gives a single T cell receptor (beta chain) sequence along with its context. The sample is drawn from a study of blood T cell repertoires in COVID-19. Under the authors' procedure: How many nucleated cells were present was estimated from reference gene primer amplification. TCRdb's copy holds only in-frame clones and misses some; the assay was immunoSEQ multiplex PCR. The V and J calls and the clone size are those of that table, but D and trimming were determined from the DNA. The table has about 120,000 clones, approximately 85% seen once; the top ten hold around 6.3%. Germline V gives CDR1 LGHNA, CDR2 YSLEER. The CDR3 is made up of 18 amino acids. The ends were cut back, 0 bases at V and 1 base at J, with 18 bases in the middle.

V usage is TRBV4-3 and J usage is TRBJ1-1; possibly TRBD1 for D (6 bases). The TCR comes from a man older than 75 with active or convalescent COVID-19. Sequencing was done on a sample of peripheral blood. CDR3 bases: TGCGCCAGCAGCCAAGATAGGGGGGGCACCGGATGGAACACTGAAGCTTTCTTT. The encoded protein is CASSQDRGGTGWNTEAFF.